The 28 T cell receptor beta chains reported below all come from one sample, sequenced in a study of graft-versus-host responses after intestinal transplantation. TCRdb's table, derived via immunoSEQ multiplex PCR, lists solely in-frame clones and lacks some. The sample has more than 55,000 clones, roughly 89% seen once. Source: PBMCs, taken 26 days after transplant. Receptors were obtained from a human patient who received an intestinal transplant, so some T cells may come from the graft donor.

The V and J genes are TRBV4-1 and TRBJ2-1; D is possibly TRBD2 (5 bases). CDR3 length: 14 residues. In germline, CDR1 is MGHRA, CDR2 YSYEKL. Trimming removed 2 bases from V and 4 bases from J, with 9 bases in between. This chain's CDR3 is CASSQTPGYNEQFF. DNA for the CDR3: TGCGCCAGCAGCCAAACACCGGGGTACAATGAGCAGTTCTTC.

This chain uses TRBV19 with TRBJ2-7; 7 positions match TRBD1. Unmatched junction bases numbered 7, after V lost 6 bases and J lost 2 bases. In germline, CDR1 is LNHDA, CDR2 SQIVND (reference sequence). The CDR3 covers 14 residues. CDR3 sequence (DNA): TGTGCCAGTAGGTCTAACAGGGGCGCCTACGAGCAGTACTTC. This gives the protein CASRSNRGAYEQYF.

The chain combines TRBV6-5 with TRBJ1-1; tentative D call: TRBD1 (6 bases). There are 14 residues in the CDR3. V dropped 2 bases and J dropped 4 bases, with 11 bases sitting between them. Germline CDR1 and CDR2: MNHEY and SVGAGI. The CDR3 DNA sequence: TGTGCCAGCAGTTACGGGATAGGGGGCACTGAAGCTTTCTTT. It is translated as CASSYGIGGTEAFF.

CDR3 sequence: CATSRDPTGGTDTQYF. The CDR3 DNA follows: TGTGCCACCAGCAGAGACCCGACAGGCGGAACAGATACGCAGTATTTT. This chain links TRBV15 with TRBJ2-3; tentative D call: TRBD1 (6 bases). The V gene lost 0 bases and the J gene lost 3 bases, with 13 bases spanning the gap. The CDR3 covers 16 residues. Germline V gene lookup returns CDR1 LNHNV and CDR2 YYDKDF (reference sequence).

This clone showed up just once. This rearrangement joins TRBV28 to TRBJ1-3, with TRBD1 as a possible D gene (5 bases). Germline CDR1 is MDHEN and CDR2 is SYDVKM. Between the trimmed V and J ends, which lost 5 bases and 0 bases, there was a span of 11 bases. The CDR3 extends over 15 amino acids. As DNA, the CDR3 is TGTGCCAGCAGTATCCAGGGTAACTCTGGAAACACCATATATTTT. Translation: CASSIQGNSGNTIYF.

This sequence joins TRBV6-6 and TRBJ1-1; tentative D call: TRBD1 (5 bases). V was pared by 7 bases and J by 1 base, with 10 bases between. The germline CDR1 and CDR2 sequences are MNHNY and SVGAGI (reference sequence). The CDR3 has 13 residues. The CDR3 nucleotides read TGTGCCAGCACCATGGGGGGGAACACTGAAGCTTTCTTT. It specifies CASTMGGNTEAFF.

Details on this clone: The junction departs from the called germline gene at one end, perhaps through a read error. The chain uses TRBV7-7 and TRBJ2-5; a weak D match, TRBD2 (6 bases). CDR1 and CDR2 from the germline V gene are SSHAT and FNYEAQ (reference sequence). This CDR3 has 16 residues. The CDR3 sequence: CASSTNDPGDEETQYF. CDR3 in DNA: TGTGCTAGCAGCACCAACGACCCGGGAGACGAAGAGACCCAGTACTTC.

The chain couples TRBV5-4 to TRBJ2-4; possible D gene TRBD2, 6 bases. The CDR3 runs to 15 residues. V dropped 3 bases and J dropped 9 bases, with 19 bases sitting between them. Germline V gives CDR1 SGHNT, CDR2 YYREEE (reference sequence). The CDR3 sequence: CASSSGLEGVSIQYF. The CDR3 DNA sequence: TGTGCCAGCAGCTCGGGACTGGAGGGCGTAAGCATTCAGTACTTC.

This chain's CDR3 is CASSEQSSGMGSEQYF. CDR3 nucleotides: TGCGCCAGCAGCGAGCAATCTAGCGGGATGGGGTCCGAGCAGTACTTC. The chain has TRBV5-1 and TRBJ2-7; 9 bases match TRBD2. V shed 4 bases, J shed 6 bases, and the junction held 14 bases outside the gene matches. Per germline, CDR1 SGHRS and CDR2 YFSETQ. This CDR3 is 16 amino acids long. Full variable domain (outside the CDR3, taken from reference TRBV5-1 and TRBJ2-7): KAGVTQTPRYLIKTRGQQVTLSCSPISGHRSVSWYQQTPGQGLQFLFEYFSETQRNKGNFPGRFSGRQFSNSRSEMNVSTLELGDSALYLCASSEQSSGMGSEQYFGPGTRLTVT.

J is TRBJ1-1 and V is TRBV27, with TRBD1 matching over 7 bases. V shed 5 bases, J shed 3 bases, and the junction held 12 bases outside the gene matches. This CDR3 region has 16 residues. CDR1 is MNHEY and CDR2 is SMNVEV in the germline V gene (reference sequence). CDR3 bases: TGTGCCAGCAGTCCCGTACAGGGGTTAACGGACACTGAAGCTTTCTTT. Residues: CASSPVQGLTDTEAFF.

The J gene is TRBJ2-7, the V gene TRBV2, with a tentative D call TRBD2 (6 bases). Germline V lookup: CDR1 SNHLY, CDR2 FYNNEI. This CDR3 is built from 14 residues. Trimming left V 6 bases short and J 3 bases short, with 15 bases between. CDR3 in DNA: TGTGCCAGCAGCGACACGGGGGAAAACTACGAGCAGTACTTC. Its protein is CASSDTGENYEQYF.

The count of this clone is one. The gene calls are TRBV18 and TRBJ1-5; possibly TRBD1 for D (5 bases). CDR1 is KGHSH, CDR2 LQKENI, per germline. The CDR3 sequence is 13 residues long. Trimming removed 2 bases from V and 7 bases from J, with 9 bases in between. The DNA for the CDR3 is TGTGCCAGCTCACCAATGGACAACCAGCCCCAGCATTTT. It translates to CASSPMDNQPQHF. Combining the CDR3 with reference TRBV18 and TRBJ1-5 gives the whole variable domain NAGVMQNPRHLVRRRGQEARLRCSPMKGHSHVYWYRQLPEEGLKFMVYLQKENIIDESGMPKERFSAEFPKEGPSILRIQQVVRGDSAAYFCASSPMDNQPQHFGDGTRLSIL.

CDR3 nucleotide sequence: TGTGCCAGCAGTCAGGGGACAGACTACGAGCAGTACTTC. It encodes CASSQGTDYEQYF. The chain has TRBV6-1 and TRBJ2-7; 7 bases are a match to TRBD1. The J segment lost 3 bases and the V segment lost 5 bases, leaving 4 bases of the junction unmatched. The germline V gene encodes CDR1 MNHNS and CDR2 SASEGT. The CDR3 is made up of 13 amino acids.

The V call is TRBV7-6, the J call TRBJ2-3; 9 bases map to TRBD2. CDR3 length: 16 residues. Germline values: CDR1 SGHVS, CDR2 FNYEAQ. With 5 bases clipped from V and 4 bases from J, the junction kept 10 bases outside the gene matches. CDR3 residues: CASSPRGGLAADTQYF. In nucleotides, the CDR3 is TGTGCCAGCAGCCCCCGCGGGGGACTAGCCGCAGATACGCAGTATTTT.

V gene TRBV15 combines with J gene TRBJ2-3; weak D call: TRBD1 (6 bases). The CDR3 is 15 residues long. Germline V gene data show CDR1 as LNHNV and CDR2 as YYDKDF (reference sequence). The V gene lost 0 bases and the J gene lost 1 base, with 8 bases spanning the gap. The CDR3 here is CATSREAGGTDTQYF. The CDR3 DNA reads TGTGCCACCAGCAGAGAGGCAGGGGGCACAGATACGCAGTATTTT.

The J gene is TRBJ1-1, the V gene TRBV10-3, with 7 bases identical to TRBD1. The CDR3 contains 12 residues. The V gene's germline CDR1 is ENHRY and CDR2 SYGVKD. J gave up 7 bases and V 3 bases, and 2 bases lay outside the gene matches. CDR3 in DNA: TGTGCCATCAGTGACGGACAGGTTGAAGCTTTCTTT. As protein: CAISDGQVEAFF.

This rearrangement joins TRBV19 to TRBJ2-1; no definite D call. The CDR3 is made up of 15 amino acids. V lost 1 base, J lost 4 bases, and 11 bases lay in between. Germline lookup yields CDR1 LNHDA and CDR2 SQIVND (reference sequence). The CDR3 reads CASSIAPTSYNEQFF. CDR3 nucleotide sequence: TGTGCCAGTAGTATAGCCCCCACTTCTTACAATGAGCAGTTCTTC.

On this clone itself: A read error may account for a junction end that differs from germline. V is TRBV6-1 and J is TRBJ1-2, with D tentatively TRBD1 (5 bases). This CDR3 comprises 13 residues. Germline assignment: CDR1 MNHNS and CDR2 SASEGT. Written as DNA, the CDR3 is TGTGCCAGCAGCGAAGGGGCAGGGTATGGCTACACCTTC. Protein sequence: CASSEGAGYGYTF.

The sample holds one count of this clone. V is TRBV4-1 and J is TRBJ2-2; TRBD1 is a possible D gene (6 bases). Germline assignment: CDR1 MGHRA and CDR2 YSYEKL. Deletions cut 0 bases from V and 6 bases from J, with 17 bases between. The CDR3 sequence is 17 residues long. CDR3: CASSQDWPGVDPGELFF. In DNA, the CDR3 is TGCGCCAGCAGCCAAGATTGGCCAGGGGTGGATCCCGGGGAGCTGTTTTTT.

J is TRBJ2-1 and V is TRBV6-1; 8 bases are shared with TRBD2. V was pared by 8 bases and J by 2 bases, with 5 bases of the junction left unmatched. Germline V lookup: CDR1 MNHNS, CDR2 SASEGT. The CDR3 is 14 residues long. As DNA, the CDR3 is TGTGCCAGCGGCATAGCGGGGACCTACAATGAGCAGTTCTTC. This translates into CASGIAGTYNEQFF.

This clone was recorded only once. The V call is TRBV7-3, the J call TRBJ2-3, with 7 bases identical to TRBD1. V shed 6 bases and J 2 bases; nucleotides not matched to a gene: 14. This CDR3 region has 17 residues. The germline CDR1 and CDR2 sequences are SGHTA and FQGTGA. CDR3 protein: CASSLGTDPLLTDTQYF. The CDR3, as DNA: TGTGCCAGCAGTCTCGGGACAGACCCACTCCTCACAGATACGCAGTATTTT.

The chain recombines TRBV4-2 with TRBJ2-3, with 10 bases fitting TRBD1. This CDR3 is built from 15 residues. Germline CDR1 is LGHNA and CDR2 is YNFKEQ. The V and J ends lost 1 base and 6 bases, in that order; junction bases with no gene match: 4. The CDR3 loop is CASSQVGTGADTQYF. CDR3 DNA: TGTGCCAGCAGCCAAGTGGGGACAGGGGCGGATACGCAGTATTTT.

The chain employs TRBV7-9 and TRBJ2-5; 12 bases are a match to TRBD2. CDR3 length: 17 amino acids. CDR1 and CDR2 from the germline V gene are SEHNR and FQNEAQ (reference sequence). V was pared by 3 bases and J by 4 bases, with 9 bases of the junction left unmatched. CDR3: CASSFGLAGRRRETQYF. Here the CDR3 DNA reads TGTGCCAGCAGCTTCGGACTAGCGGGGAGGAGAAGAGAGACCCAGTACTTC.

This clone was picked up one time. CDR3 amino acids: CASSQETGVSEQYF. CDR3 DNA: TGCGCCAGCAGCCAAGAGACAGGGGTGAGCGAGCAGTACTTC. The V call is TRBV4-1, the J call TRBJ2-7, with 8 bases matching TRBD1. The CDR3 has 14 residues. Germline V gene lookup returns CDR1 MGHRA and CDR2 YSYEKL. V lost 0 bases to trimming and J lost 6 bases; unmatched junction nucleotides: 4.

The gene calls are TRBV5-4 and TRBJ2-7, with D perhaps matching TRBD1 (5 bases). From germline, CDR1 is SGHNT and CDR2 YYREEE (reference sequence). The ends were cut back, 0 bases at V and 5 bases at J, with 9 bases in the middle. The CDR3 covers 13 residues. Written as DNA, the CDR3 is TGTGCCAGCAGCTTGGGCAGGGCCAACGAGCAGTACGTC. It codes for CASSLGRANEQYV.

The chain combines TRBV11-2 with TRBJ1-4; the match to TRBD1 covers 9 bases. With 3 bases clipped from V and 9 bases from J, the junction kept 11 bases outside the gene matches. The CDR3 loop spans 16 amino acids. Germline CDR1 reads SGHAT; CDR2 reads FQNNGV. The CDR3 sequence: CASSFWSGTGYQKLFF. CDR3 DNA: TGTGCCAGCAGCTTTTGGTCGGGGACAGGGTACCAAAAACTGTTTTTT.

The CDR3 coding sequence is TGTGCCAGCAGTTTATGGAGCGGGGGGGAAGCAGATACGCAGTATTTT. It specifies CASSLWSGGEADTQYF. The chain employs TRBV27 and TRBJ2-3; TRBD2 matches 10 bases. Germline lookup yields CDR1 MNHEY and CDR2 SMNVEV (reference sequence). V lost 1 base to trimming and J lost 4 bases; unmatched junction nucleotides: 5. The CDR3 is 16 amino acids.

The V and J genes are TRBV5-4 and TRBJ2-2, with TRBD1 matching 8 bases. The CDR3 spans 16 residues. The junction had 6 bases not matched to a gene; V was cut back by 4 bases and J by 1 base. CDR1 and CDR2 from the germline V gene are SGHNT and YYREEE (reference sequence). As DNA, the CDR3 is TGTGCCAGCAGCGATCTGGGGACAGGGAACACCGGGGAGCTGTTTTTT. Its translation: CASSDLGTGNTGELFF.